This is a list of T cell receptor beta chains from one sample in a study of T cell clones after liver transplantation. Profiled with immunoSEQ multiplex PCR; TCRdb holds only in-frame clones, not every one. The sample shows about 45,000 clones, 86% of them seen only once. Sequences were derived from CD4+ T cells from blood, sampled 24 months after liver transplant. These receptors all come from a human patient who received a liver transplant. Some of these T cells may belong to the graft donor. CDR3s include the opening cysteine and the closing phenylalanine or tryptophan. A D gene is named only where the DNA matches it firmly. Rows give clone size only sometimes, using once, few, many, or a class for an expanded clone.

CASSASGGYNSPLHF,TGTGCCAGCAGCGCCTCAGGGGGATATAATTCACCCCTCCACTTT,TRBD1,.,TRBJ1-6,TRBV9
CASAQGSGAFF,TGTGCCAGCGCTCAAGGGTCGGGGGCTTTCTTT,.,.,TRBJ1-1,TRBV6-5
CASSNLFSSGGKAFF,TGTGCCAGCAGCAACCTCTTCTCCTCGGGTGGGAAAGCTTTCTTT,.,.,TRBJ1-1,TRBV28
CASSLAGHYTGELFF,TGTGCCAGCAGCTTAGCGGGACACTACACCGGGGAGCTGTTTTTT,.,.,TRBJ2-2,TRBV7-9
CASSSQGAGNYGYTF,TGTGCCAGCAGTTCTCAGGGGGCGGGGAACTATGGCTACACCTTC,TRBD1,once,TRBJ1-2,TRBV27
CASKGSRAVNYGYTF,TGTGCCAGCAAGGGGTCCAGGGCTGTTAACTATGGCTACACCTTC,.,.,TRBJ1-2,TRBV2
CASRPPIWTGAAQNEKLFF,TGTGCCAGCAGACCCCCCATTTGGACAGGGGCCGCCCAAAATGAAAAACTGTTTTTT,TRBD1,few,TRBJ1-4,TRBV7-9
CSVEEGGSYNEQFF,TGCAGCGTTGAAGAGGGTGGCTCGTACAATGAGCAGTTCTTC,.,once,TRBJ2-1,TRBV29-1
CASSEGTGYGYTF,TGTGCCAGCAGCGAAGGGACTGGCTATGGCTACACCTTC,.,.,TRBJ1-2,TRBV5-5
CASTLIPGGYTF,TGTGCCAGCACCTTAATTCCGGGAGGCTACACCTTC,.,.,TRBJ1-2,TRBV2
CASRREGINSPLHF,TGTGCCAGTAGACGCGAGGGGATTAATTCACCCCTCCACTTT,.,few,TRBJ1-6,TRBV19
CASSLRNEQFF,TGTGCCAGCAGTTTACGTAATGAGCAGTTCTTC,.,few,TRBJ2-1,TRBV28
CASSALAGAKTQYF,TGCGCCAGCAGTGCTCTAGCGGGAGCAAAGACCCAGTACTTC,TRBD2,.,TRBJ2-5,TRBV10-2
CATIMNTEAFF,TGTGCCACTATAATGAACACTGAAGCTTTCTTT,.,.,TRBJ1-1,TRBV19
CASSLRGTNSYNEQFF,TGTGCCAGCAGCTTAAGAGGGACTAACTCCTACAATGAGCAGTTCTTC,TRBD2,few,TRBJ2-1,TRBV11-3
CATNIYYGYTF,TGTGCCACCAATATATACTATGGCTACACCTTC,.,.,TRBJ1-2,TRBV28
CASSRLEGAGERGYTF,TGCGCCAGCAGTCGGTTGGAGGGGGCAGGGGAGAGAGGCTACACCTTC,TRBD1,.,TRBJ1-2,TRBV5-1
CASSQDEGSYGYTF,TGCGCCAGCAGCCAAGATGAGGGCTCCTATGGCTACACCTTC,.,.,TRBJ1-2,TRBV4-1
CASSAPGQGAMLYGYTF,TGTGCCAGCAGTGCTCCGGGACAGGGGGCCATGCTTTATGGCTACACCTTC,TRBD1,.,TRBJ1-2,TRBV6-1
CASRTTGTGYEQYF,TGTGCCAGCAGGACAACCGGGACAGGCTACGAGCAGTACTTC,TRBD1,.,TRBJ2-7,TRBV27
CASSNGFTYEQYF,TGTGCCAGCAGCAACGGGTTCACCTACGAGCAGTACTTC,.,.,TRBJ2-7,TRBV5-4
CASSLEGRGPEAFF,TGTGCCAGCAGCTTAGAGGGCAGGGGTCCTGAAGCTTTCTTT,.,.,TRBJ1-1,TRBV11-2
CASSLEDRGGGYTF,TGTGCCAGCAGCCTAGAGGACAGGGGTGGTGGCTACACCTTC,TRBD1,.,TRBJ1-2,TRBV7-8
CASSRGGGPNYEQYF,TGTGCCAGCTCACGAGGCGGGGGCCCGAACTACGAGCAGTACTTC,.,.,TRBJ2-7,TRBV18
CASSLFGGGNQPQHF,TGCGCCAGCAGCTTGTTTGGTGGAGGCAATCAGCCCCAGCATTTT,.,.,TRBJ1-5,TRBV5-1
CASSLGGPQHF,TGTGCCAGCAGCCTCGGGGGGCCCCAGCATTTT,.,.,TRBJ1-5,TRBV5-8
CASSSGLGSSGNTIYF,TGCGCCAGCAGCTCCGGATTGGGCTCATCTGGAAACACCATATATTTT,.,.,TRBJ1-3,TRBV5-1
CASSVGSSLLTFYEQYF,TGTGCCAGCAGCGTAGGTTCTTCTTTGCTGACCTTCTACGAGCAGTACTTC,.,.,TRBJ2-7,TRBV9
CATSKRTSGSPEQFF,TGTGCCACCAGCAAAAGGACTAGCGGGAGCCCTGAGCAGTTCTTC,TRBD2,few,TRBJ2-1,TRBV15
CASSLAGGASNTEAFF,TGTGCCAGCAGCTTGGCCGGGGGGGCCTCCAACACTGAAGCTTTCTTT,.,.,TRBJ1-1,TRBV5-5
CASSFGADNSPLHF,TGTGCCAGCAGTTTCGGGGCAGATAATTCACCCCTCCACTTT,.,.,TRBJ1-6,TRBV6-6
CASSPTISGNTIYF,TGTGCCAGCTCCCCTACGATCTCTGGAAACACCATATATTTT,.,.,TRBJ1-3,TRBV18
CASSFSGPGTEAFF,.,.,.,TRBJ1-1,TRBV6-6
CASQGRGKLFF,TGTGCCAGCCAGGGGAGAGGAAAACTGTTTTTT,.,.,TRBJ1-4,TRBV6-5
CASSLSGDTEAFF,TGTGCCAGCAGTTTATCCGGGGATACTGAAGCTTTCTTT,.,.,TRBJ1-1,TRBV27
CASNEQYF,TGTGCCAGCAACGAGCAGTACTTC,.,medium-sized,TRBJ2-7,TRBV6-5
CASSLFAGEVGTGELFF,TGCGCCAGCAGCTTGTTTGCGGGAGAGGTGGGCACCGGGGAGCTGTTTTTT,TRBD2,.,TRBJ2-2,TRBV5-1
CASSIYRDSGYGYTF,TGTGCCAGCAGTATATACCGGGACAGCGGCTATGGCTACACCTTC,TRBD1,.,TRBJ1-2,TRBV27
CASSERQGFNEKLFF,TGTGCCAGCAGCGAACGACAGGGGTTTAATGAAAAACTGTTTTTT,TRBD1,.,TRBJ1-4,TRBV6-1
CASSLEVTGSREKLFF,TGCGCCAGCAGCCTGGAGGTTACAGGGTCCCGGGAAAAACTGTTTTTT,.,.,TRBJ1-4,TRBV5-1
CASSRNDWDEQYF,TGTGCCAGCTCCCGTAATGACTGGGACGAGCAGTACTTC,.,.,TRBJ2-7,TRBV18
CASSQGGAIVNEQFF,TGTGCCAGCAGCCAAGGGGGGGCCATAGTCAATGAGCAGTTCTTC,.,.,TRBJ2-1,TRBV4-2
CSARGLYEQYF,TGCAGTGCTAGGGGTCTCTACGAGCAGTACTTC,.,.,TRBJ2-7,TRBV20-1
CASTAEIFGGEQFF,TGTGCCAGCACCGCAGAGATATTCGGGGGTGAGCAGTTCTTC,.,once,TRBJ2-1,TRBV2
CASSVAYTGSTIYF,TGTGCCAGCAGCGTAGCGTATACGGGGAGCACCATATATTTT,.,.,TRBJ1-3,TRBV9
CASSHLKEGLAETQYF,TGTGCCAGCAGCCACCTAAAGGAGGGGCTAGCAGAGACCCAGTACTTC,.,.,TRBJ2-5,TRBV4-2
CASSLDMNTEAFF,TGTGCCAGCAGCCTGGACATGAACACTGAAGCTTTCTTT,.,.,TRBJ1-1,TRBV7-3
CASSWGTGSQETQYF,TGTGCCAGCAGTTGGGGGACAGGGTCCCAAGAGACCCAGTACTTC,TRBD1,.,TRBJ2-5,TRBV28
CASIPLGGGETQYF,TGTGCCAGCATTCCGCTTGGGGGTGGGGAGACCCAGTACTTC,.,.,TRBJ2-5,TRBV2
CASSQGLAGGTDTQYF,TGTGCCAGCAGCCAGGGACTAGCGGGAGGGACAGATACGCAGTATTTT,TRBD2,.,TRBJ2-3,TRBV11-1
CATSNQGGAGELFF,TGTGCCACTTCCAACCAGGGAGGGGCCGGGGAGCTGTTTTTT,TRBD2,.,TRBJ2-2,TRBV6-4